The present TCR beta chain was sequenced within a study of blood T cells in healthy people across ages. Study results and limitations: Because sorting was not performed, PBMCs prevented conclusive naive versus antigen-experienced comparison.

The V gene's germline CDR1 is SNHLY and CDR2 FYNNEI. V was shortened by 8 bases and J by 0 bases, with 10 bases between the two germline ends. CDR3 length: 13 residues. Each sample yielded at least 6 micrograms of PBMC total RNA. A J-beta primer mix and a sample-barcoded 5' primer were used in a second PCR of roughly 6 to 11 cycles. MiXCR, run by TCRdb on the 5' RACE reads, gives a single entry per CDR3 protein. Counted here are hundreds of thousands of distinct CDR3 sequences, approximately 30% occurring once; the ten biggest clones make up approximately 14%. This clonotype was recorded a few times. Its antigen is as yet unknown.

V gene TRBV2 combines with J gene TRBJ1-2; D gene unclear. The sample consisted of blood. The clonotype was recovered from a woman older than 75 in good health. CDR3 region: CASPSGANYGYTF. In DNA, the CDR3 is TGTGCCAGCCCTTCCGGAGCTAACTATGGCTACACCTTC.